Here is one T cell receptor (beta chain) with its context. 13 Jbeta primers and 60 Vbeta primers were used for the PCR. Sequenced by immunoSEQ multiplex PCR; TCRdb stores in-frame clones only, minus some. The sample lists under 300,000 clones, about 80% occurring once. CDR1 and CDR2 (germline): MGHDK, SYGVNS. The CDR3 is 14 residues long. The V and J ends lost 1 base and 0 bases respectively, with 4 bases between them. This sample is part of a study of cytomegalovirus exposure and HLA in healthy donors. The genes are TRBV25-1 and TRBJ1-3, with D uncertain. The receptor comes from a woman aged 55 to 70 in good health and CMV-seropositive. The sequenced material came from PBMCs. The CDR3 DNA reads as TGTGCCAGCAGTGAATCCTTCTCTGGAAACACCATATATTTT. Amino acid sequence: CASSESFSGNTIYF.